The next 17 T cell receptor beta chains were all read from a single sample in a study of vaccination effects on CD4 cells after COVID-19. The ViraFEST assay expanded antigen-specific CD4+ T cells with viral peptide pools before sequencing. Culturing for around eleven days preceded CD4+ T cell isolation. PCR showed that the person got SARS-CoV-2 infection at some point between March and December 2020. Sequenced by immunoSEQ multiplex PCR; TCRdb stores in-frame clones only, minus some. The table records 70,000 or so clones, roughly 73% of them present only once. No antigen is known for these receptors. The source was CD4+ T cells from PBMCs cultured with HIV peptides, collected before COVID-19 vaccination. Sample subset: HIV-1 Nef peptide pool negative control/reference culture. These receptors originate from a human donor who had a prior SARS-CoV-2 infection.

This chain joins TRBV2 and TRBJ1-5, with D uncertain. The CDR3 has 13 residues. The V end lost 4 bases, the J end lost 7 bases, and 11 bases lay between the germline ends. Germline CDR1 and CDR2: SNHLY and FYNNEI. The CDR3 coding sequence is TGTGCCAGCAGTGTCGAGGGCGGGCAGCCCCAGCATTTT. It yields the protein CASSVEGGQPQHF.

The chain joins TRBV5-4 to TRBJ1-2, with D perhaps TRBD1 (5 bases). Trimming removed 2 bases from V and 0 bases from J, with 5 bases in between. Looked up from germline, CDR1 is SGHNT and CDR2 is YYREEE (reference sequence). The CDR3 totals 13 residues. CDR3 region: CASSFRANYGYTF. The CDR3 DNA reads TGTGCCAGCAGCTTCAGGGCTAACTATGGCTACACCTTC.

The rearrangement links TRBV12-5 to TRBJ1-2, with no clear D. Germline V CDR1 and CDR2: LGHNT, FRNRAP. V lost 2 bases and J 5 bases, leaving 6 bases between the germline ends. The CDR3 sequence is 12 residues long. CDR3 protein: CASGLSFYGYTF. CDR3 DNA sequence: TGTGCTAGTGGTTTGAGCTTTTATGGCTACACCTTC. The full variable domain, its missing parts supplied by reference TRBV12-5 and TRBJ1-2, is DARVTQTPRHKVTEMGQEVTMRCQPILGHNTVFWYRQTMMQGLELLAYFRNRAPLDDSGMPKDRFSAEMPDATLATLKIQPSEPRDSAVYFCASGLSFYGYTFGSGTRLTVV.

V and J are TRBV18 and TRBJ2-2, with TRBD2 matching 7 bases. V lost 1 base to trimming and J lost 1 base; unmatched junction nucleotides: 6. This CDR3 comprises 17 residues. Germline V gives CDR1 KGHSH, CDR2 LQKENI. CDR3 protein: CASSPLGLAGNTGELFF. Written as DNA, the CDR3 is TGTGCCAGCTCACCACTCGGATTAGCGGGGAACACCGGGGAGCTGTTTTTT. Full variable domain (rest looked up from reference TRBV18 and TRBJ2-2): NAGVMQNPRHLVRRRGQEARLRCSPMKGHSHVYWYRQLPEEGLKFMVYLQKENIIDESGMPKERFSAEFPKEGPSILRIQQVVRGDSAAYFCASSPLGLAGNTGELFFGEGSRLTVL.

The CDR3 loop reads CASSLAGTYEQYF. The CDR3 coding sequence is TGTGCCAGCAGCTTAGCGGGAACCTACGAGCAGTACTTC. This sequence joins TRBV11-2 and TRBJ2-7, with a possible D match to TRBD2 (5 bases). The length of the CDR3 is 13 residues. CDR1 SGHAT and CDR2 FQNNGV come from the germline V gene. The V end was cut by 1 base, the J end by 2 bases, with 6 bases between.

The count of this clone is one. The chain recombines TRBV2 with TRBJ2-5; D gene unclear. Germline V lookup: CDR1 SNHLY, CDR2 FYNNEI. The V gene lost 7 bases and the J gene lost 3 bases, with 6 bases spanning the gap. This CDR3 spans 11 amino acids. The CDR3 sequence: CASKVEETQYF. CDR3 DNA sequence: TGTGCCAGCAAGGTAGAAGAGACCCAGTACTTC.

This clone appeared a few times. The rearrangement links TRBV5-4 to TRBJ1-5, with 7 bases matching TRBD1. Germline-derived CDR1 and CDR2 are SGHNT and YYREEE (reference sequence). The CDR3 loop spans 13 amino acids. The J segment lost 10 bases and the V segment lost 0 bases, leaving 4 bases of the junction unmatched. In nucleotides, the CDR3 is TGTGCCAGCAGCTTGGAGACAGGGTATCCCCAGCATTTT. Protein product: CASSLETGYPQHF.

The rearrangement uses TRBV6-1 and TRBJ1-2; no clear D. V was cut by 1 base and J by 8 bases, with 11 bases left in between. The CDR3 is made up of 13 amino acids. The V gene's germline CDR1 is MNHNS and CDR2 SASEGT. The CDR3 DNA reads TGTGCCAGCAGTGAAGTTGTGACCGGGGGCTACACCTTC. Its protein product is CASSEVVTGGYTF.

The chain recombines TRBV6-5 with TRBJ1-1; the D is unclear. There are 11 residues in the CDR3. Germline-derived CDR1 and CDR2 are MNHEY and SVGAGI. Trimming cost V 6 bases and J 7 bases, with 9 bases left between them. Here the CDR3 reads CASRTGFEAFF. The CDR3 bases are TGTGCCAGCAGGACCGGTTTTGAAGCTTTCTTT.

The chain is built from TRBV24-1 and TRBJ2-5; 14 nucleotides align to TRBD2. The germline gives CDR1 KGHDR, CDR2 SFDVKD. With V trimmed by 2 bases and J by 6 bases, 4 bases remained unmatched. The CDR3 contains 16 residues. CDR3 amino acids: CATSDSTSGRGKTQYF. Written as DNA, the CDR3 is TGTGCCACCAGTGATTCGACTAGCGGGAGGGGAAAGACCCAGTACTTC.

The gene calls are TRBV7-3 and TRBJ2-5; TRBD2 agrees at 16 bases. The CDR3 has 17 residues. The junction had 8 bases not matched to a gene; V was cut back by 5 bases and J by 5 bases. The germline gives CDR1 SGHTA, CDR2 FQGTGA. The CDR3 coding sequence is TGTGCCAGCAGCCTGGGGACTAGCGGGGGGGCAGGGGAGACCCAGTACTTC. Residues: CASSLGTSGGAGETQYF.

The chain links TRBV18 to TRBJ1-1; D is perhaps TRBD1 (6 bases). V shed 2 bases and J shed 1 base, with 8 bases lying between them. Germline values: CDR1 KGHSH, CDR2 LQKENI. The CDR3 consists of 14 residues. The CDR3 sequence is CASSPRTENTEAFF. CDR3 coding DNA: TGTGCCAGCTCACCAAGGACAGAGAACACTGAAGCTTTCTTT.

This chain links TRBV11-3 with TRBJ2-5; TRBD1 aligns across 8 bases. The CDR3 length is 16 residues. Germline values: CDR1 SGHNT, CDR2 YENEEA. J gave up 5 bases and V 5 bases, and 13 bases lay outside the gene matches. The CDR3 DNA follows: TGTGCCAGCAGCCCTAGAGGCGCAGGGGGCGGTGAGACCCAGTACTTC. It translates to CASSPRGAGGGETQYF.

The gene calls are TRBV6-2 or TRBV6-3 and TRBJ2-7; a possible D gene is TRBD1 (6 bases). In germline, CDR1 is MNHEY, CDR2 SVGEGT. CDR3 length: 16 residues. V lost 0 bases to trimming and J lost 1 base, with 13 bases between them. The CDR3, as DNA: TGTGCCAGCAGTTACTCGGTCGCAGGGGATTCCTACGAGCAGTACTTC. Translating it yields CASSYSVAGDSYEQYF.

The chain combines TRBV6-1 with TRBJ2-2; D call uncertain. Trimming pared 3 bases from V and 1 base from J, leaving 9 bases between. Germline values: CDR1 MNHNS, CDR2 SASEGT. CDR3 length: 15 residues. DNA for the CDR3: TGTGCCAGCAGTGACAGTACCAGGAACACCGGGGAGCTGTTTTTT. Translation: CASSDSTRNTGELFF.

This rearrangement joins TRBV5-6 to TRBJ1-6, with D maybe TRBD1 (6 bases). CDR1 and CDR2 from the germline V gene are SGHDT and YYEEEE. The CDR3 runs to 14 residues. Trimming removed 2 bases from V and 4 bases from J, with 7 bases in between. The CDR3 sequence: CASSFGQYNSPLHF. CDR3 in DNA: TGTGCCAGCAGCTTCGGACAGTATAATTCACCCCTCCACTTT.

V is TRBV3-1 (or the pseudogene TRBV3-2) and J is TRBJ2-7; TRBD2 matches 8 bases. The CDR3 consists of 14 residues. Germline V gives CDR1 LGHDT, CDR2 YNNKEL (reference sequence). The trim removed 1 base at V and 2 bases at J, leaving 1 base unmatched. The CDR3 DNA reads TGTGCCAGCAGCCAAGCAGCGGGGGCCTACGAGCAGTACTTC. Its translation: CASSQAAGAYEQYF.